The 10 T cell receptor beta chains listed next were all sequenced from one sample in a study of blood T cells in healthy people across ages. A second PCR of about 7 to 12 cycles used a sample-barcoded 5' primer and a J-beta primer mix. One entry per CDR3 protein results from TCRdb running MiXCR on the 5' RACE reads. The repertoire consists of some 1.6 million distinct CDR3 sequences, with about 35% occurring once and the leading ten covering around 10%. The sample comprised blood. These receptors all come from a woman younger than 45 in good health.

Only one count was recorded for this clonotype. This chain connects TRBV4-1 to TRBJ1-1, with D hard to call. This CDR3 comprises 14 residues. The ends were cut back, 0 bases at V and 3 bases at J, with 8 bases in the middle. The germline V gene encodes CDR1 MGHRA and CDR2 YSYEKL. CDR3 DNA: TGCGCCAGCAGCCAAGACGCTCACGACACTGAAGCTTTCTTT. This codes for CASSQDAHDTEAFF.

Only a few counts were recorded for this clonotype. V gene TRBV4-1 combines with J gene TRBJ1-4, with a possible D match to TRBD1 (6 bases). V lost 3 bases and J lost 10, with 12 bases in between. This CDR3 is 13 amino acids long. Germline values: CDR1 MGHRA, CDR2 YSYEKL. The CDR3 loop reads CASSQGTSGKLFF. The CDR3 region has the DNA TGCGCCAGCAGCCAGGGGACATCGGGAAAACTGTTTTTT.

The V call is TRBV5-1, the J call TRBJ1-3; D is undetermined. Germline V CDR1 and CDR2: SGHRS, YFSETQ. The germline V and J ends were trimmed by 0 bases and 0 bases, with 10 bases remaining between them. This CDR3 comprises 16 residues. This chain's CDR3 is CASSLEPVSSGNTIYF. The CDR3 DNA sequence: TGCGCCAGCAGCTTGGAGCCAGTCTCCTCTGGAAACACCATATATTTT.

The chain carries TRBV4-2 and TRBJ2-7; D is perhaps TRBD2 (6 bases). The CDR3 has 15 amino acids. Germline-derived CDR1 and CDR2 are LGHNA and YNFKEQ. The germline V and J ends were trimmed by 4 bases and 1 base, with 14 bases remaining between them. The CDR3 nucleotides read TGTGCCAGCAGCCGGGGCGGGGCCGCATCCTACGAGCAGTACTTC. Translating gives CASSRGGAASYEQYF.

The V call is TRBV6-5, the J call TRBJ2-1, with TRBD1 matching 10 bases. Losses at the gene ends were 3 bases for V and 4 bases for J; bases not matched to a gene: 3. The CDR3 totals 15 residues. Germline CDR1 MNHEY, CDR2 SVGAGI. In nucleotides, the CDR3 is TGTGCCAGCAGTTATGACAGGGGGCTATACAATGAGCAGTTCTTC. Amino acids: CASSYDRGLYNEQFF.

This clonotype was seen ten or more times. V and J are TRBV25-1 and TRBJ1-2; 7 bases are shared with TRBD1. Per germline, CDR1 MGHDK and CDR2 SYGVNS. V was clipped by 5 bases and J by 10 bases; unmatched bases: 7. CDR3 length: 12 amino acids. CDR3 loop: CASSLNRGDYTF. The CDR3 DNA follows: TGTGCCAGCAGTCTAAACAGGGGAGACTACACCTTC.

This clonotype was counted only a few times. The chain recombines TRBV7-3 with TRBJ2-3; 10 nucleotides match TRBD2. CDR1 is SGHTA, CDR2 FQGTGA, per germline. The CDR3 extends over 16 amino acids. V was clipped by 5 bases and J by 4 bases; unmatched bases: 9. CDR3 DNA: TGTGCCAGCAGCCCCGCTAGCGGGAGAAGGGCAGATACGCAGTATTTT. Protein product: CASSPASGRRADTQYF.

The gene calls are TRBV20-1 and TRBJ2-1; 12 bases fit TRBD1. Per germline, CDR1 DFQATT and CDR2 SNEGSKA (reference sequence). The CDR3 is 15 amino acids. Unmatched junction bases numbered 12, after V lost 6 bases and J lost 9 bases. In DNA, the CDR3 is TGCAGTGCGGCCTCCGGGACAGGGGGCATGGTTGAGCAGTTCTTC. As protein: CSAASGTGGMVEQFF.

The table lists this clonotype with many counts. This chain uses TRBV9 with TRBJ2-1; a weak D match, TRBD1 (5 bases). The V gene's germline CDR1 is SGDLS and CDR2 YYNGEE. The CDR3 has 14 amino acids. Trimming cost V 3 bases and J 2 bases, with 9 bases left between them. This CDR3 is CASSGQTAYNEQFF. The CDR3 DNA follows: TGTGCCAGCAGCGGTCAGACAGCCTACAATGAGCAGTTCTTC.

Points on this clonotype: A read error may account for a junction end that differs from germline. The V gene is TRBV7-2, the J gene TRBJ2-1; no firm D call. The CDR3 contains 13 residues. Germline V gives CDR1 SGHTA, CDR2 FQGNSA. CDR3 bases: TGTGCCAACAGCTTAATGTCGTTTGATGAGCAGTTCTTC. Residues: CANSLMSFDEQFF.